This note documents a single T cell receptor (beta chain) sequence. This clone was seen a single time. Its antigen specificity is not known. Per-base qualities were not stored, and no clone one base away is much larger. V and J are truncated by 0 bases and 5 bases respectively, leaving an intervening sequence of 16 bases. The CDR3 contains 16 residues, cysteine and phenylalanine counted. The read is trimmed to its CDR3 DNA, 48 bases read in frame from base 1. The germline V gene (reference sequence) specifies LNHNV as CDR1 and YYDKDF as CDR2. The donors were healthy, HIV-negative adults who had no recently reported acute infections or vaccinations. All donors were Caucasian adults living in Nashville, Tennessee, USA. CD4+ T cells were enriched by magnetic negative selection, after which naive cells were positively selected on CD45RA and the negative fraction was taken as the memory subset. After blood collection by leukapheresis, PBMCs were isolated using Ficoll-Histopaque density gradient centrifugation and then cryopreserved in the vapor phase of liquid nitrogen. Analytical flow cytometry was used to check the purity and quantity of each magnetically sorted T cell population. Each sorted fraction had its genomic DNA isolated and then quantified by UV absorbance on a Nanodrop 2000c.

Using the deep immunoSEQ assay, multiplex PCR amplified TCR CDR3 regions from genomic DNA. Extracted genomic DNA from each cell subset was spread evenly across all wells of several immunoSEQ 96-well plates, with each plate serving as a replicate. Each replicate PCR for sorted subsets received around 200 ng genomic DNA, equal to about 30,000 T cell genomes. The purified libraries were quantified using a Qubit 3.0 fluorometer, sized with a Bioanalyzer 2100, and then quantified again using the KAPA Library Quantification kit. Each immunoSEQ 96-well plate was sequenced on its own single-read 150-cycle Illumina NextSeq 550 flow cell. As for the authors' bioinformatics: The immunoSEQ output contained only junctional sequences without quality scores, so filtering could not match that applied to full-length reads. Sequences were annotated with PyIR, a Python wrapper for IgBLAST v1.9, using IMGT germline references to assign V/J genes and CDR3. Any read was removed if the V/J assignment was weak (E-value above 1e-6), the CDR3 was missing, or the read contained stop codons, out-of-frame junctions, or ambiguous translated residues. V3J clonotypes were defined as sequences sharing the same inferred V gene, J gene, and CDR3 amino acid sequence. To compute the percentage overlap between repertoires, the number of shared unique clonotypes was divided by the size of the smaller repertoire. RTK rarefaction, the Chao1 estimator, and Recon v2.1 estimates of unobserved clonotypes were used to assess repertoire richness. Generation probabilities were computed with OLGA for all TCRbeta clonotypes obtained by the gDNA method from several donors. What TCRdb holds here is the immuneACCESS table cut down to in-frame rearrangements. Part of the clones is not present; checked against another copy, under half of the missing clones reflect an unresolved V gene, and the others are unexplained. For V, J and clone size, that table is used; D and trimming come from the DNA. Within this sample are millions of clones, with 85% to 95% of them counted one time only. Of the sample, 0.1% to 0.15% falls within the top ten clones.

These data originate in a study of shared clonotypes between healthy human individuals (dated by TCRdb to the early 2020s). As for the study more broadly: A few men and two women, aged 18 to 49 years, made up the cohort. Per donor, three plates each were used for CD4 naive and CD4 memory, two for CD8 naive, and one for CD8 memory. To estimate repertoire size and how much clonotypes are shared between individuals, the study performed deep sequencing of blood TCR repertoires from roughly five healthy adults. To increase sequencing depth and limit assay-specific biases, different laboratories used diverse techniques to prepare libraries and sequence TCR repertoires. Each donor's leukapheresis produced roughly between roughly 0.85 and 9.5 billion PBMCs. General conclusions and limits of the study: Clonotypes shared by all four sorted-subset donors showed higher generation probabilities than non-shared clonotypes. Naive subsets generally had larger estimated clonotype richness than memory subsets. Even with the large sequencing depth, rarefaction of the sorted-subset datasets indicated that sequencing was incomplete. Because the study included only a small number of donors, the genetic and exposure-history diversity represented was limited. Sampling was restricted to blood, and TCR repertoires in tissue are likely to differ from TCR repertoires in blood. Sharing across several donors was observed for about 5% of naive CD4, about 4% of naive CD8, 2% to 2.5% of memory CD4, and over 0.3% of memory CD8 clonotypes. Pairwise subsampling indicated that sequencing depth was expected to affect the degree of clonotype sharing among donors.

This clonotype was obtained from a man younger than 35 in good health. This chain is built from TRBV15 and TRBJ1-2, with no confidently assigned D gene. The sequenced material came from naive CD4+ T cells sorted from blood. The cell subset or site tag for this specimen amounts to: CD45RA+ positively selected. The nucleotide sequence is given as TGTGCCACCAGCAGAGACCGGACGGGAAGAGGGTATGGCTACACCTTC. Translated, it reads CATSRDRTGRGYGYTF.